The rows below give T cell receptor beta chains drawn from one sample of a study of Tregs in tolerant kidney transplant recipients. Using immunoSEQ multiplex PCR, the repertoire was profiled, and TCRdb retains in-frame clones only, with some absent. The sample lists some 55,000 clones, approximately 82% occurring once. The sample consisted of CD4+ T cells from blood. Receptors originate from a human donor in good health. CDR3s include the opening cysteine and the closing phenylalanine or tryptophan.

v_gene: TRBV6-5
j_gene: TRBJ2-1
CDR3aa: CASSYSFRGGNEQFF

v_gene: TRBV25-1
j_gene: TRBJ1-2
CDR3aa: CASSGGTDYYGYTF

v_gene: TRBV5-1
j_gene: TRBJ1-1
CDR3aa: CASSPSPGLANTEAFF

v_gene: TRBV15
j_gene: TRBJ1-5
CDR3aa: CATSIGGEYQPQHF

v_gene: TRBV9
j_gene: TRBJ2-5
CDR3aa: CASSATERQEETQYF

v_gene: TRBV5-6
j_gene: TRBJ2-5
CDR3aa: CASSLGSVETQYF

v_gene: TRBV7-2
j_gene: TRBJ2-1
CDR3aa: CASSLDLGSYNEQFF

v_gene: TRBV18
j_gene: TRBJ1-1
CDR3aa: CASSPTTGTGAYMAFF

v_gene: TRBV10-3
j_gene: TRBJ2-7
CDR3aa: CAIRGGTEEQYF

v_gene: TRBV18
j_gene: TRBJ2-7
CDR3aa: CASSPGLTNEQYF

v_gene: TRBV4-2
j_gene: TRBJ2-1
CDR3aa: CASSQVTRGENEQFF

v_gene: TRBV7-2
j_gene: TRBJ2-7
CDR3aa: CASTFEGPSYEQYF

v_gene: TRBV6-4
j_gene: TRBJ1-1
CDR3aa: CASRGTGSGTEAFF

v_gene: TRBV4-2
j_gene: TRBJ2-2
CDR3aa: CASSSWTSTINTGELFF

v_gene: TRBV7-2
j_gene: TRBJ2-7
CDR3aa: CASSLQGTYEQYF

v_gene: TRBV6-1
j_gene: TRBJ1-1
CDR3aa: CASSDRTDRGYPEAFF

v_gene: TRBV12-5
j_gene: TRBJ2-4
CDR3aa: CASGLGQGSLAKNIQYF

v_gene: TRBV2
j_gene: TRBJ1-4
CDR3aa: CASSSRDLMEKLFF

v_gene: TRBV6-1
j_gene: TRBJ1-4
CDR3aa: CASSAPTGANEKLFF

v_gene: TRBV19
j_gene: TRBJ2-3
CDR3aa: CATGGRGLDRTDTQYF

v_gene: TRBV10-3
j_gene: TRBJ2-1
CDR3aa: CAISRGLAGNEQFF

v_gene: TRBV6-1
j_gene: TRBJ2-1
CDR3aa: CASKTGGTYNEQFF